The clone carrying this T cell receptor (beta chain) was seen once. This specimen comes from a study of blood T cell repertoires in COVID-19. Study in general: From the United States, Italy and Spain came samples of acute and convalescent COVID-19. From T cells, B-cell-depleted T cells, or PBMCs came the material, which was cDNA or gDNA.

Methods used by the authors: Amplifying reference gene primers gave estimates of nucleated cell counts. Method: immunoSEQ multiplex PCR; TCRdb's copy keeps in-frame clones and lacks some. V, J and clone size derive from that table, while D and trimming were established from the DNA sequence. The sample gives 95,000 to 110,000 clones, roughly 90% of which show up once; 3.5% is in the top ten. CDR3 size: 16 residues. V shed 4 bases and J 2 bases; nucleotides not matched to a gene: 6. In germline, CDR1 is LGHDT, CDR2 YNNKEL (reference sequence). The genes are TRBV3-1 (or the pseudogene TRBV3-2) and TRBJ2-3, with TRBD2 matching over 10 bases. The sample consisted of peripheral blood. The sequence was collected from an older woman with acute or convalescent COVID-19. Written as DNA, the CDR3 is TGTGCCAGCAGCCCCCGGACTAGCGGATTCACAGATACGCAGTATTTT. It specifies CASSPRTSGFTDTQYF.